This is a list of T cell receptor beta chains from one sample in a study of radiation and T cells in renal cell carcinoma. Profiling relied on immunoSEQ multiplex PCR, and the TCRdb table lists in-frame clones only, not all of them. This sample has some 100,000 clones, with approximately 83% found just once. Specimen: blood, collected from a patient whose treatment included radiotherapy and nephrectomy. The receptors stem from a man aged 55 to 70 with renal cell carcinoma. CDR3s include the opening cysteine and the closing phenylalanine or tryptophan. D genes are given only for firm matches. Not every row has a clone size; where given, it reads once, few, many or a size class.

J gene: TRBJ2-2; CDR3 length: 15; clone size: NA; V gene: TRBV11-2; D gene: NA; CDR3 DNA: TGTGCCAGCAGCTTAGCCAGGACGAACACCGGGGAGCTGTTTTTT; CDR3 protein: CASSLARTNTGELFF
J gene: TRBJ2-7; CDR3 length: 14; clone size: few; V gene: TRBV18; D gene: TRBD1; CDR3 DNA: TGTGCCAGCTCATCCGGGACAGGGGAATACGAGCAGTACTTC; CDR3 protein: CASSSGTGEYEQYF
J gene: TRBJ2-6; CDR3 length: 14; clone size: NA; V gene: TRBV29-1; D gene: NA; CDR3 DNA: TGCAGCGTTGATACTAGCTCTGGGGCCAACGTCCTGACTTTC; CDR3 protein: CSVDTSSGANVLTF
J gene: TRBJ2-7; CDR3 length: 15; clone size: NA; V gene: TRBV28; D gene: NA; CDR3 DNA: TGTGCCAGCAGTGCCCCCAGGGTTGGGAGGTACGAGCAGTACTTC; CDR3 protein: CASSAPRVGRYEQYF
J gene: TRBJ2-3; CDR3 length: 11; clone size: NA; V gene: TRBV2; D gene: NA; CDR3 DNA: TGTGCCAGCAGTGAAGAAGATACGCAGTATTTT; CDR3 protein: CASSEEDTQYF
J gene: TRBJ2-7; CDR3 length: 13; clone size: NA; V gene: TRBV29-1; D gene: NA; CDR3 DNA: TGCAGCGTTGGAGGACAGACACCCTACGAGCAGTACTTC; CDR3 protein: CSVGGQTPYEQYF
J gene: TRBJ2-2; CDR3 length: 16; clone size: NA; V gene: TRBV28; D gene: TRBD2; CDR3 DNA: TGTGCCAGCAGTCCTGGACTAGCGGTTAACACCGGGGAGCTGTTTTTT; CDR3 protein: CASSPGLAVNTGELFF
J gene: TRBJ1-4; CDR3 length: 13; clone size: NA; V gene: TRBV19; D gene: TRBD1; CDR3 DNA: TGTGCCACAAACAGGGGAGGTAATGAAAAACTGTTTTTT; CDR3 protein: CATNRGGNEKLFF
J gene: TRBJ2-7; CDR3 length: 14; clone size: NA; V gene: TRBV9; D gene: TRBD2; CDR3 DNA: TGTGCCAGCAGCACCGGGACTAGCGGGGGGGAGCAGTACTTC; CDR3 protein: CASSTGTSGGEQYF
J gene: TRBJ2-1; CDR3 length: 15; clone size: NA; V gene: TRBV5-4; D gene: NA; CDR3 DNA: TGTGCCAGCAGCTTGGACCCCGGAGCAGGGAATGAGCAGTTCTTC; CDR3 protein: CASSLDPGAGNEQFF
J gene: TRBJ2-7; CDR3 length: 16; clone size: NA; V gene: TRBV27; D gene: TRBD1; CDR3 DNA: TGTGCCAGCTCAAACCTTCCGGGACAGGGATCCTACGAGCAGTACTTC; CDR3 protein: CASSNLPGQGSYEQYF
J gene: TRBJ2-2; CDR3 length: 15; clone size: NA; V gene: TRBV7-9; D gene: NA; CDR3 DNA: TGTGCCAGCAGCGCCGGGTCGGGGAGGTCCGGGGAGCTGTTTTTT; CDR3 protein: CASSAGSGRSGELFF
J gene: TRBJ2-7; CDR3 length: 14; clone size: NA; V gene: TRBV6-1; D gene: TRBD1; CDR3 DNA: TGTGCCAGCAGTGAAGGGACAGGGCCCTACGAGCAGTACTTC; CDR3 protein: CASSEGTGPYEQYF
J gene: TRBJ2-2; CDR3 length: 14; clone size: NA; V gene: TRBV25-1; D gene: NA; CDR3 DNA: TGTGCCAGCAGTGAATATTTGGACACCGGGGAGCTGTTTTTT; CDR3 protein: CASSEYLDTGELFF
J gene: TRBJ2-7; CDR3 length: 14; clone size: few; V gene: TRBV4-3; D gene: TRBD1; CDR3 DNA: TGCGCCAGCAGCCCAGCGGACAGGGGGCGAGAGCAGTACTTC; CDR3 protein: CASSPADRGREQYF
J gene: TRBJ2-7; CDR3 length: 14; clone size: NA; V gene: TRBV5-1; D gene: TRBD2; CDR3 DNA: TGCGCCAGCAGCTTGGAGGGACTAGCAGAAGAGCAGTACTTC; CDR3 protein: CASSLEGLAEEQYF
J gene: TRBJ2-7; CDR3 length: 15; clone size: NA; V gene: TRBV10-1; D gene: TRBD1; CDR3 DNA: TGCGCCAGCAAATCAACAGGGGGTGGGTCCTACGAGCAGTACTTC; CDR3 protein: CASKSTGGGSYEQYF
J gene: TRBJ2-3; CDR3 length: 14; clone size: NA; V gene: TRBV10-1; D gene: NA; CDR3 DNA: TGCGCCAGCAGTGTGGCCCCCCTATGGGATACGCAGTATTTT; CDR3 protein: CASSVAPLWDTQYF
J gene: TRBJ2-3; CDR3 length: 15; clone size: NA; V gene: TRBV25-1; D gene: NA; CDR3 DNA: TGTGCCAGCAGTAGGACAAAGTCGCGCACAGATACGCAGTATTTT; CDR3 protein: CASSRTKSRTDTQYF
J gene: TRBJ1-3; CDR3 length: 17; clone size: NA; V gene: TRBV9; D gene: TRBD1; CDR3 DNA: TGTGCCAGCAGCTCCGGGACAGGGGGCTCCTCTGGAAACACCATATATTTT; CDR3 protein: CASSSGTGGSSGNTIYF
J gene: TRBJ2-7; CDR3 length: 13; clone size: NA; V gene: TRBV6-4; D gene: NA; CDR3 DNA: TGTGCCAGCAGTGTACAGGAGGGTAGCGAGCAGTACTTC; CDR3 protein: CASSVQEGSEQYF
J gene: TRBJ2-5; CDR3 length: 11; clone size: NA; V gene: TRBV28; D gene: NA; CDR3 DNA: TGTGCCAGCAGTTTGAGAGGGACCCAGTACTTC; CDR3 protein: CASSLRGTQYF
J gene: TRBJ1-2; CDR3 length: 15; clone size: NA; V gene: TRBV10-3; D gene: TRBD1; CDR3 DNA: TGTGCCATCAGTGACTCAGGGACAGGACCTTATGGCTACACCTTC; CDR3 protein: CAISDSGTGPYGYTF
J gene: TRBJ2-7; CDR3 length: 14; clone size: NA; V gene: TRBV28; D gene: TRBD1; CDR3 DNA: TGTGCCAGCAGCATGACAGGGGGGTATTACGAGCAGTACTTC; CDR3 protein: CASSMTGGYYEQYF
J gene: TRBJ1-2; CDR3 length: 14; clone size: NA; V gene: TRBV6-5; D gene: NA; CDR3 DNA: TGTGCCAGCAGTCCACGGGGGGGCAACTATGGCTACACCTTC; CDR3 protein: CASSPRGGNYGYTF
J gene: TRBJ1-1; CDR3 length: 16; clone size: NA; V gene: TRBV19; D gene: NA; CDR3 DNA: TGTGCTCCTGACTTGAGGACCCCTGGGATGAACACTGAAGCTTTCTTT; CDR3 protein: CAPDLRTPGMNTEAFF
J gene: TRBJ1-2; CDR3 length: 16; clone size: once; V gene: TRBV27; D gene: TRBD1; CDR3 DNA: TGTGCCAGCAGTTCTCACAGGGGTCTATTTGACTATGGCTACACCTTC; CDR3 protein: CASSSHRGLFDYGYTF
J gene: TRBJ2-5; CDR3 length: 15; clone size: NA; V gene: TRBV19; D gene: NA; CDR3 DNA: TGTGCCAGTAGTCTAGGACCCGGGGGACAAGAGACCCAGTACTTC; CDR3 protein: CASSLGPGGQETQYF
J gene: TRBJ1-5; CDR3 length: 17; clone size: NA; V gene: TRBV27; D gene: TRBD1; CDR3 DNA: TGTGCCAGCAGTCCATACGGGACAGGCGCTGTCCATCAGCCCCAGCATTTT; CDR3 protein: CASSPYGTGAVHQPQHF
J gene: TRBJ1-1; CDR3 length: 15; clone size: NA; V gene: TRBV7-2; D gene: NA; CDR3 DNA: TGTGCCAGCAGCTTAGACCATGGGGGGAACACTGAAGCTTTCTTT; CDR3 protein: CASSLDHGGNTEAFF
J gene: TRBJ2-7; CDR3 length: 14; clone size: medium-sized; V gene: TRBV4-2; D gene: TRBD2; CDR3 DNA: TGTGCCAGCAGCCTGACTAGCGGGAGTACCGAGCAGTACTTC; CDR3 protein: CASSLTSGSTEQYF
J gene: TRBJ2-3; CDR3 length: 15; clone size: NA; V gene: TRBV2; D gene: TRBD1; CDR3 DNA: TGTGCCAGCAGTGCGTCCGGGACAGCTACAGATACGCAGTATTTT; CDR3 protein: CASSASGTATDTQYF
J gene: TRBJ2-7; CDR3 length: 15; clone size: NA; V gene: TRBV11-2; D gene: TRBD1; CDR3 DNA: TGTGCCAGCAGCTTGAGGACAGGGTCGCGGTACGAGCAGTACTTC; CDR3 protein: CASSLRTGSRYEQYF
J gene: TRBJ1-1; CDR3 length: 17; clone size: few; V gene: TRBV19; D gene: TRBD1; CDR3 DNA: TGTGCCAGTAGTACTCTGGAGGGACAGTTAATGAACACTGAAGCTTTCTTT; CDR3 protein: CASSTLEGQLMNTEAFF
J gene: TRBJ2-7; CDR3 length: 15; clone size: few; V gene: TRBV5-4; D gene: TRBD2; CDR3 DNA: TGTGCCAGCAGCTCCCTTAGCGGGAGGGCCCACGAGCAGTACTTC; CDR3 protein: CASSSLSGRAHEQYF
J gene: TRBJ1-1; CDR3 length: 13; clone size: few; V gene: TRBV29-1; D gene: NA; CDR3 DNA: TGCAGCGTTGAAGGACCTGGGGGAACTGAAGCTTTCTTT; CDR3 protein: CSVEGPGGTEAFF
J gene: TRBJ2-7; CDR3 length: 16; clone size: NA; V gene: TRBV11-2; D gene: TRBD2; CDR3 DNA: TGTGCCAGCAGCTTTATAATCGGGACTAGCGGTTACGAGCAGTACTTC; CDR3 protein: CASSFIIGTSGYEQYF
J gene: TRBJ2-7; CDR3 length: 14; clone size: NA; V gene: TRBV5-1; D gene: NA; CDR3 DNA: TGCGCCAGCAGCTTGGACCCCAGCTCCTACGAGCAGTACTTC; CDR3 protein: CASSLDPSSYEQYF
J gene: TRBJ1-4; CDR3 length: 16; clone size: NA; V gene: TRBV25-1; D gene: NA; CDR3 DNA: TGTGCCAGCAGTGAACGGCAAGGTCGAATAGGTGAAAAACTGTTTTTT; CDR3 protein: CASSERQGRIGEKLFF
J gene: TRBJ2-7; CDR3 length: 15; clone size: NA; V gene: TRBV28; D gene: TRBD1; CDR3 DNA: TGTGCCAGCAGTATTCCTCAGGGACAGGGATACGAGCAGTACTTC; CDR3 protein: CASSIPQGQGYEQYF
J gene: TRBJ1-5; CDR3 length: 16; clone size: NA; V gene: TRBV27; D gene: NA; CDR3 DNA: TGTGCCAGCAGTTTGGACAGACCTATGAGCAATCAGCCCCAGCATTTT; CDR3 protein: CASSLDRPMSNQPQHF
J gene: TRBJ2-3; CDR3 length: 18; clone size: NA; V gene: TRBV7-2; D gene: NA; CDR3 DNA: TGTGCCAGCAGCTTTAGAAAAGGGGGATCTATCAACACAGATACGCAGTATTTT; CDR3 protein: CASSFRKGGSINTDTQYF
J gene: TRBJ2-1; CDR3 length: 18; clone size: NA; V gene: TRBV29-1; D gene: TRBD1; CDR3 DNA: TGCAGCGTGCAAACGGACAGGAACGACTGGATTCTTTACAATGAGCAGTTCTTC; CDR3 protein: CSVQTDRNDWILYNEQFF
J gene: TRBJ2-1; CDR3 length: 15; clone size: NA; V gene: TRBV11-3; D gene: NA; CDR3 DNA: TGTGCCAGCAGCTTAGCTCAACAGGGATTGGATGAGCAGTTCTTC; CDR3 protein: CASSLAQQGLDEQFF
J gene: TRBJ1-3; CDR3 length: 14; clone size: few; V gene: TRBV19; D gene: NA; CDR3 DNA: TGTGCCAGTAGTACCACCGGGACGGGAAACACCATATATTTT; CDR3 protein: CASSTTGTGNTIYF
J gene: TRBJ2-3; CDR3 length: 17; clone size: NA; V gene: TRBV15; D gene: NA; CDR3 DNA: TGTGCCACCAGCAGAGATCGATTGGCCGCTGGCACAGATACGCAGTATTTT; CDR3 protein: CATSRDRLAAGTDTQYF
J gene: TRBJ2-5; CDR3 length: 12; clone size: NA; V gene: TRBV5-1; D gene: NA; CDR3 DNA: TGCGCCAGCAGCTTGGCTCAAGAGACCCAGTACTTC; CDR3 protein: CASSLAQETQYF
J gene: TRBJ2-7; CDR3 length: 16; clone size: few; V gene: TRBV14; D gene: TRBD1; CDR3 DNA: TGTGCCAGCAGCTTACCGGGAACAGGGGGATATGTCGAGCAGTACTTC; CDR3 protein: CASSLPGTGGYVEQYF
J gene: TRBJ1-2; CDR3 length: 17; clone size: NA; V gene: TRBV7-3; D gene: NA; CDR3 DNA: TGTGCCAGCAGCTTAACTATTGGGCCAGGTAAGCCGTATGGCTACACCTTC; CDR3 protein: CASSLTIGPGKPYGYTF
J gene: TRBJ1-1; CDR3 length: 16; clone size: NA; V gene: TRBV5-4; D gene: TRBD1; CDR3 DNA: TGTGCCAGCAGCCCGCAGGGGGCTCGGATGAACACTGAAGCTTTCTTT; CDR3 protein: CASSPQGARMNTEAFF